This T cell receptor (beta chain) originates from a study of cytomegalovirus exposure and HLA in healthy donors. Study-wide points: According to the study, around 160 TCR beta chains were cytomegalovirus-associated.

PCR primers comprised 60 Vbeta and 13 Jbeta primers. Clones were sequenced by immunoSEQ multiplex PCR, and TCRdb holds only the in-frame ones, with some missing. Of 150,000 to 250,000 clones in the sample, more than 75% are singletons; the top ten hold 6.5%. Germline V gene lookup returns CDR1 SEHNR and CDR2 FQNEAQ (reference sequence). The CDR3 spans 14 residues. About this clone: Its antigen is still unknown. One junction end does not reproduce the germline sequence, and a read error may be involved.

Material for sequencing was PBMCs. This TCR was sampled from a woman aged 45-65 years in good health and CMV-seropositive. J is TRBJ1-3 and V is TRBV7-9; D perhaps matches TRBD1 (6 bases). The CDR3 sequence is CSSSWTVSGNTIYF. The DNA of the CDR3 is TGTTCCAGCAGCTGGACAGTTTCTGGAAACACCATATATTTT.